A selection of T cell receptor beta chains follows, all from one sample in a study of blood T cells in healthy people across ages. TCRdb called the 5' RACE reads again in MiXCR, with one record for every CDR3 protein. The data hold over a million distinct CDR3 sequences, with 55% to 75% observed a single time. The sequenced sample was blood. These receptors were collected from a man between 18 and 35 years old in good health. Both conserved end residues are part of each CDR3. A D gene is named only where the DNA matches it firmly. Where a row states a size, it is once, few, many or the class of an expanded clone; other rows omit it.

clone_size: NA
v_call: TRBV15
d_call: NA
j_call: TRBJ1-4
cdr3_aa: CATSGTGFYSEKLFF
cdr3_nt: TGTGCCACCAGCGGAACAGGGTTTTATAGTGAAAAACTGTTTTTT

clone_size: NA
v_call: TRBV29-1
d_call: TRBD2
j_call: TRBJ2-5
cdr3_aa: CSVYGLAGGWQETQYF
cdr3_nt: TGCAGCGTGTACGGACTAGCGGGAGGGTGGCAAGAGACCCAGTACTTC

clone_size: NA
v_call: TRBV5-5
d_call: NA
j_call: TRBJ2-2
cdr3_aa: CASSLLGAGELFF
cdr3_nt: TGTGCCAGCAGCTTATTGGGGGCCGGGGAGCTGTTTTTT

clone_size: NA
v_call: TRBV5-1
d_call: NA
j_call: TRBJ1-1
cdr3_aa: CASSLYRNTEAFF
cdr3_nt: TGCGCCAGCAGCTTGTATAGGAACACTGAAGCTTTCTTT

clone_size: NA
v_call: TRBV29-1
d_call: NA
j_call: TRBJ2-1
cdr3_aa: CSVIGAGADGDEQFF
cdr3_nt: TGCAGCGTCATAGGGGCGGGGGCTGACGGGGATGAGCAGTTCTTC

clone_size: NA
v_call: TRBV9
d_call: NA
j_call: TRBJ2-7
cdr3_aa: CASSGAGGFQQYF
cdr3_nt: TGTGCCAGCAGCGGAGCTGGAGGGTTTCAGCAGTACTTC

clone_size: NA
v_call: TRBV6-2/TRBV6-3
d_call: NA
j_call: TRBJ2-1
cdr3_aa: CASSALGGNEQFF
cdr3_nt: TGTGCCAGCTCGGCCTTAGGGGGCAATGAGCAGTTCTTC

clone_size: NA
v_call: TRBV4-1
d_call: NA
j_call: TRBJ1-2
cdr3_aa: CASSQDPGQGSYGYTF
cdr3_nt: TGCGCCAGCAGCCAAGATCCCGGGCAGGGCAGCTATGGCTACACCTTC

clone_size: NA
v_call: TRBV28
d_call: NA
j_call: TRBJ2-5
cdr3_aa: CASSFRFGAGQQETQYF
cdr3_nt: TGTGCCAGCAGTTTCCGTTTCGGAGCAGGACAACAAGAGACCCAGTACTTC

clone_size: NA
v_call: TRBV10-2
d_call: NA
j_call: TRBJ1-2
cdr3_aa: CASSDPGRLNYGYTF
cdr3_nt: TGCGCCAGCAGTGACCCAGGACGGCTTAACTATGGCTACACCTTC

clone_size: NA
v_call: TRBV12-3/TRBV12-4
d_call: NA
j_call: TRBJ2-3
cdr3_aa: CASSPRDLSTDTQYF
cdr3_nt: TGTGCCAGCAGTCCCCGGGACCTTAGCACAGATACGCAGTATTTT

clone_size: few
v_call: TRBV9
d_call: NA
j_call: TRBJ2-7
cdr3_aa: CASSRSPGKTYEQYF
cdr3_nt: TGTGCCAGCAGCCGATCCCCCGGGAAAACCTACGAGCAGTACTTC

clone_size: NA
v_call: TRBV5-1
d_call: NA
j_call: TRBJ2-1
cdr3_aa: CASRRRDDWNEQFF
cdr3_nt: TGCGCCAGCCGGAGACGGGACGACTGGAATGAGCAGTTCTTC

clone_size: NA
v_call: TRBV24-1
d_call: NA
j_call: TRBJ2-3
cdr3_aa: CATSEVDSSTDTQYF
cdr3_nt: TGTGCCACCAGTGAGGTGGACAGCAGCACAGATACGCAGTATTTT

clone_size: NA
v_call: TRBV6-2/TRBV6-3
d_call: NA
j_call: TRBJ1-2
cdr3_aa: CASSYSKWNGYTF
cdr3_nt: TGTGCCAGCAGTTACTCCAAGTGGAATGGCTACACCTTC

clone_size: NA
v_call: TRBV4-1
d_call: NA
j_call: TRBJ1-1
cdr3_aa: CASSQDPGQLNTEAFF
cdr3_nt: TGCGCCAGCAGCCAAGATCCCGGACAGTTGAACACTGAAGCTTTCTTT

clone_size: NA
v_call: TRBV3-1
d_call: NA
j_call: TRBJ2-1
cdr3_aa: CASSPDIGGLHNEQFF
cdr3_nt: TGTGCCAGCAGCCCAGACATTGGGGGGTTGCACAATGAGCAGTTCTTC

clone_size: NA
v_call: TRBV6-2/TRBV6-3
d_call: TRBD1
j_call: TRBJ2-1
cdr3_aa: CASSRLPDRERHNEQFF
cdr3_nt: TGTGCCAGCAGTCGTTTACCGGACAGGGAGAGGCACAATGAGCAGTTCTTC

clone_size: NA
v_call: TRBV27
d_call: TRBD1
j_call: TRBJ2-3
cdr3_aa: CASSLRTGLNTDTQYF
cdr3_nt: TGTGCCAGCAGCTTGCGGACAGGCCTCAATACAGATACGCAGTATTTT

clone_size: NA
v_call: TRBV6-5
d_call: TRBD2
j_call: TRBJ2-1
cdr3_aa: CASARVAGEQFF
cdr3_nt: TGTGCCAGTGCTCGGGTAGCGGGGGAGCAGTTCTTC

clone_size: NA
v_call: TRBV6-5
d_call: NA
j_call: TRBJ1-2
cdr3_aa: CASREYGGGYTF
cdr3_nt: TGTGCCAGCAGGGAATATGGGGGGGGCTACACCTTC

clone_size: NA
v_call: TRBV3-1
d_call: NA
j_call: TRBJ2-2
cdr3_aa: CASSQRSSSTGDTGELFF
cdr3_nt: TGTGCCAGCAGCCAACGGTCTTCCTCCACAGGTGACACCGGGGAGCTGTTTTTT

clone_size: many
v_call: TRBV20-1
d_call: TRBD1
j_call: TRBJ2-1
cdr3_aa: CSAAPDRGVLNEQFF
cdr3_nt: TGCAGTGCTGCCCCGGACAGGGGTGTTCTAAATGAGCAGTTCTTC

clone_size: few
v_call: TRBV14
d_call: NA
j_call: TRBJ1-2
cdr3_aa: CASSPDILVLGGYTF
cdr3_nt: TGTGCCAGCAGCCCGGACATCTTGGTCTTGGGAGGCTACACCTTC

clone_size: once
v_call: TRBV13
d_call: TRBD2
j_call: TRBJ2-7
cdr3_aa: CASSIRTSGRDEQYF
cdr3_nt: TGTGCCAGCAGCATCCGGACTAGCGGGAGGGACGAGCAGTACTTC

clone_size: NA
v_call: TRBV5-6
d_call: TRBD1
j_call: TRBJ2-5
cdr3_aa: CASSGTGESAEEQYF
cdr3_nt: TGTGCCAGCAGCGGGACAGGGGAGTCCGCAGAAGAGCAGTACTTC

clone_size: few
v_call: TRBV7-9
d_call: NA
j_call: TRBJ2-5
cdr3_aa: CASSTKVGYQETQYF
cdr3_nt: TGTGCCAGCAGCACTAAAGTGGGGTACCAAGAGACCCAGTACTTC

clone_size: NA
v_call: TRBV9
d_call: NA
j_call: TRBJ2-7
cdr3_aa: CASSPRVDGRRQYF
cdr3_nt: TGTGCCAGCAGCCCCCGGGTGGACGGCCGGCGGCAGTACTTC

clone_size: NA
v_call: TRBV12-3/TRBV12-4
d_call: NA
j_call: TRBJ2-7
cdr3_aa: CASTAGTTSYEQYF
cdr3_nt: TGTGCCAGCACCGCAGGGACCACCTCCTACGAGCAGTACTTC

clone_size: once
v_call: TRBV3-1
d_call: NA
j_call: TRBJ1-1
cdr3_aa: CASSQVSQVGTEAFF
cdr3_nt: TGTGCCAGCAGCCAAGTTTCCCAAGTAGGCACTGAAGCTTTCTTT

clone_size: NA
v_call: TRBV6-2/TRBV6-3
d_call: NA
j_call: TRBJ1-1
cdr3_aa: CASSYPRVRAFF
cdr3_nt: TGTGCCAGCAGTTACCCCCGGGTCCGCGCTTTCTTT

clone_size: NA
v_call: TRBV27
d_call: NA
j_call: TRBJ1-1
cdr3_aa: CASGGRYTEAFF
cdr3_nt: TGTGCCAGCGGCGGCAGATACACTGAAGCTTTCTTT

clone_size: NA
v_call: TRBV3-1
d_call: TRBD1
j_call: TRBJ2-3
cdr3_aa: CASMDRGSIDTQYF
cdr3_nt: TGTGCCAGCATGGACAGGGGTTCGATAGATACGCAGTATTTT

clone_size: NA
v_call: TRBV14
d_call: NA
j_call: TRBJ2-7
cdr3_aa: CASSQFSGTEQYF
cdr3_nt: TGTGCCAGCAGCCAGTTCTCCGGAACCGAGCAGTACTTC

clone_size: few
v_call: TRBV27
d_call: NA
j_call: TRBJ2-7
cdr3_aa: CASSLSPIYEQYF
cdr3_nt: TGTGCCAGCAGTTTATCGCCGATCTACGAGCAGTACTTC

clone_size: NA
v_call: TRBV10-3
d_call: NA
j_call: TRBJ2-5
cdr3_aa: CAIRQPWIYQQYF
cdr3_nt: TGTGCCATCAGGCAGCCTTGGATCTATCAGCAGTACTTC

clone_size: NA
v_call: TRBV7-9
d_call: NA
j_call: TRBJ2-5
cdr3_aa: CASSFPGQEQYF
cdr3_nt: TGTGCCAGCAGCTTTCCGGGCCAAGAGCAGTACTTC

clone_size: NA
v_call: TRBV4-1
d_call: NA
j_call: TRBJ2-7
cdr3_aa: CASSPDRGSTYEQYF
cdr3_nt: TGCGCCAGCAGCCCAGATCGGGGCTCTACCTACGAGCAGTACTTC

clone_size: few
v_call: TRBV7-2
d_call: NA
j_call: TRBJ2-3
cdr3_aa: CASSPGLLDTQYF
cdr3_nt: TGTGCCAGCAGCCCCGGACTCTTAGATACGCAGTATTTT

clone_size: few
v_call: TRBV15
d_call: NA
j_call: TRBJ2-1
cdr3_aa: CATSRDRRAPSYNEQFF
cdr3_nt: TGTGCCACCAGCAGAGATCGCAGAGCCCCCTCCTACAATGAGCAGTTCTTC

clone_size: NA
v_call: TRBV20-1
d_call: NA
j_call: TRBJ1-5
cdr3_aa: CSAIWGGRSNQPQHF
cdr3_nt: TGCAGTGCTATCTGGGGGGGTAGGAGCAATCAGCCCCAGCATTTT

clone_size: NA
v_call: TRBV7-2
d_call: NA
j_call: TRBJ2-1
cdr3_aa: CASSFGSHPEQFF
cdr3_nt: TGTGCCAGCAGCTTTGGTAGTCATCCTGAGCAGTTCTTC